Presented here are 28 T cell receptor beta chains from one specimen sequenced in a study of cytomegalovirus exposure and HLA in healthy donors. The PCR employed 60 Vbeta primers together with 13 Jbeta primers. Profiling relied on immunoSEQ multiplex PCR, and the TCRdb table lists in-frame clones only, not all of them. The sample holds around 140,000 clones, 78% seen once. The sample comprised PBMCs. The receptors were sampled from a female donor in good health and CMV-seronegative.

The rearrangement uses TRBV2 and TRBJ2-3; 8 bases fit TRBD1. Germline lookup yields CDR1 SNHLY and CDR2 FYNNEI. CDR3 size: 15 residues. Unmatched junction bases numbered 7, after V lost 6 bases and J lost 2 bases. CDR3 nucleotides: TGTGCCAGCAGACTGGACAGGGTCGACACAGATACGCAGTATTTT. Protein product: CASRLDRVDTDTQYF.

The chain links TRBV30 to TRBJ1-5; TRBD1 agrees at 7 bases. After removal of 1 base from V and 5 bases from J, the junction contained 2 bases not matched to a gene. CDR1 and CDR2 (germline): GTSNPN, SVGIG (reference sequence). This CDR3 contains 13 residues. The CDR3 loop is CAWSEQGDQPQHF. In nucleotides, the CDR3 is TGTGCCTGGAGTGAGCAGGGGGATCAGCCCCAGCATTTT.

This clone has only a few counts. This chain uses TRBV7-8 with TRBJ1-2; TRBD1 might be the D (6 bases). The CDR3 is 16 residues long. The germline CDR1 and CDR2 sequences are SGHVS and FQNEAQ. The V and J ends lost 5 bases and 7 bases respectively, with 23 bases between them. In DNA, the CDR3 is TGTGCCAGCAGCCCTACGGCGGGGGCGGGAAGTGGTGGCTACACCTTC. Amino acid sequence: CASSPTAGAGSGGYTF.

This sequence joins TRBV7-2 and TRBJ1-5; D is ambiguous. This CDR3 spans 13 amino acids. V shed 1 base and J shed 6 bases, with 7 bases lying between them. Germline CDR1 reads SGHTA; CDR2 reads FQGNSA. The CDR3: CASSLGLVQPQHF. CDR3 DNA sequence: TGTGCCAGCAGCTTAGGGTTAGTTCAGCCCCAGCATTTT.

This clone was seen only a few times. The chain employs TRBV4-2 and TRBJ2-7, with 10 bases aligning to TRBD1. V gave up 4 bases and J gave up 2 bases; unmatched junction bases: 2. Per germline, CDR1 LGHNA and CDR2 YNFKEQ. This CDR3 is built from 14 residues. The CDR3 loop is CASSLDRGPYEQYF. In DNA, the CDR3 is TGTGCCAGCAGCCTAGACAGGGGGCCCTACGAGCAGTACTTC.

This chain links TRBV6-1 with TRBJ1-5; D unclear. This CDR3 comprises 13 residues. Per the germline V gene, CDR1 is MNHNS and CDR2 is SASEGT. The V and J ends lost 2 bases and 0 bases respectively, with 2 bases between them. CDR3 DNA sequence: TGTGCCAGCAGTGAACGTAGCAATCAGCCCCAGCATTTT. It yields the protein CASSERSNQPQHF.

The V call is TRBV5-1, the J call TRBJ2-5, with TRBD2 matching over 8 bases. CDR3 length: 13 amino acids. Germline-derived CDR1 and CDR2 are SGHRS and YFSETQ. The trim removed 8 bases at V and 6 bases at J, leaving 9 bases unmatched. The CDR3 spells CASRLRGGQTQYF. The CDR3 DNA sequence: TGCGCCAGTCGGCTCCGGGGGGGCCAGACCCAGTACTTC.

This clone was counted only a few times. This chain links TRBV4-3 with TRBJ1-2, with D perhaps matching TRBD1 (6 bases). The CDR3 runs 15 residues. V shed 0 bases and J shed 7 bases, with 15 bases lying between them. CDR1 and CDR2 (germline): LGHNA, YSLEER. The CDR3: CASSQESRGSVGYTF. The CDR3 DNA reads as TGCGCCAGCAGCCAAGAATCCAGGGGATCAGTTGGCTACACCTTC.

The V gene is TRBV2, the J gene TRBJ1-1, with 7 bases aligning to TRBD1. V lost 6 bases, J lost 7 bases, and 2 bases stayed unmatched. Germline V gene data show CDR1 as SNHLY and CDR2 as FYNNEI. The length of the CDR3 is 11 residues. The CDR3 region is CASSWTGEAFF. The CDR3 DNA reads as TGTGCCAGCAGCTGGACAGGTGAAGCTTTCTTT.

The chain uses TRBV2 and TRBJ1-5, with 9 bases lining up with TRBD1. The ends lost 6 bases at V and 2 bases at J; junction bases unmatched: 5. The germline gives CDR1 SNHLY, CDR2 FYNNEI. CDR3 length equals 15 residues. Here the CDR3 reads CASRDRGVGNQPQHF. Written as DNA, the CDR3 is TGTGCCAGCAGAGACAGGGGGGTAGGCAATCAGCCCCAGCATTTT.

The sample holds a few counts of this clone. This chain links TRBV7-9 with TRBJ1-1; D possibly corresponds to TRBD1 (5 bases). Germline V lookup: CDR1 SEHNR, CDR2 FQNEAQ (reference sequence). The length of the CDR3 is 13 residues. Trimming removed 7 bases from V and 8 bases from J, with 17 bases in between. The CDR3 loop is CASTPEGVAEAFF. The CDR3 DNA reads TGTGCCAGCACCCCCGAAGGGGTGGCCGAAGCTTTCTTT.

This chain uses TRBV4-1 with TRBJ2-1, with TRBD2 as a possible D gene (5 bases). V lost 1 base to trimming and J lost 5 bases, with 15 bases between them. The CDR3 is 16 amino acids. Germline lookup yields CDR1 MGHRA and CDR2 YSYEKL. CDR3 in DNA: TGCGCCAGCAGCCAAGCTCCTAGCCAAAGAAACAATGAGCAGTTCTTC. It translates to CASSQAPSQRNNEQFF.

The chain links TRBV14 to TRBJ2-3; 8 nucleotides match TRBD2. CDR1 and CDR2 (germline): SGHDN, FVKESK. With 0 bases clipped from V and 6 bases from J, the junction kept 11 bases outside the gene matches. The CDR3 extends over 17 amino acids. The CDR3 sequence: CASSQDGAGGPFDTQYF. The DNA for the CDR3 is TGTGCCAGCAGCCAAGATGGTGCGGGGGGCCCCTTTGATACGCAGTATTTT.

The chain couples TRBV27 to TRBJ2-5, with D possibly being TRBD2 (5 bases). V was trimmed by 3 bases and J by 5 bases, leaving 19 bases between them. The germline V gene has CDR1 MNHEY and CDR2 SMNVEV (reference sequence). CDR3 size: 16 residues. The CDR3: CASSFFSRSAGETQYF. CDR3 in DNA: TGTGCCAGCAGTTTTTTCTCCCGATCGGCGGGCGAGACCCAGTACTTC.

This chain links TRBV7-9 with TRBJ2-5, with 7 bases that match TRBD1. The J call may be incorrect, as the DNA end agrees better with TRBJ2-7. The CDR3 length is 16 residues. In germline, CDR1 is SEHNR, CDR2 FQNEAQ (reference sequence). CDR3 region: CASSQIPGQSAYEQYF. CDR3 bases: TGTGCCAGCAGTCAGATCCCGGGACAGTCAGCCTACGAGCAGTACTTC.

The rearrangement uses TRBV30 and TRBJ1-1, with D unclear. This CDR3 region has 12 residues. Germline V gene sequence: CDR1 GTSNPN, CDR2 SVGIG (reference sequence). V gave up 3 bases and J gave up 11 bases, with 16 bases separating them. The CDR3 sequence is CAWRGSPSGAFF. The CDR3 nucleotides are TGTGCCTGGAGGGGCAGCCCGTCTGGGGCTTTCTTT.

The chain couples TRBV15 to TRBJ1-2; 7 nucleotides line up with TRBD1. Unmatched junction bases numbered 7, after V lost 0 bases and J lost 6 bases. Per germline, CDR1 LNHNV and CDR2 YYDKDF (reference sequence). The CDR3 has 15 residues. CDR3 nucleotide sequence: TGTGCCACCAGCAGAGATGGACAGGCCTGGGATGGCTACACCTTC. Residues: CATSRDGQAWDGYTF.

The chain employs TRBV28 and TRBJ2-3, with D possibly TRBD2 on 7 matching bases. Trimming removed 8 bases at V and 5 bases at J, with 14 bases between. The germline gives CDR1 MDHEN, CDR2 SYDVKM. This CDR3 is 13 amino acids long. CDR3 DNA sequence: TGTGCCAGCCTACGGGGGGCCGTAGATACGCAGTATTTT. Amino acids: CASLRGAVDTQYF.

The chain carries TRBV5-4 and TRBJ1-2; the D is unclear. The germline V gene has CDR1 SGHNT and CDR2 YYREEE (reference sequence). The ends were cut back, 3 bases at V and 14 bases at J, with 14 bases in the middle. The CDR3 extends over 11 amino acids. CDR3 amino acids: CASSSYLLTTF. Here the CDR3 DNA reads TGTGCCAGCAGCTCCTATCTCCTGACTACCTTC.

This clone was seen more than once but under ten times. As DNA, the CDR3 is TGTGCCACCAGCAGACGACAGGGAGGCAATCAGCCCCAGCATTTT. This translates into CATSRRQGGNQPQHF. This rearrangement joins TRBV15 to TRBJ1-5; TRBD1 agrees at 7 bases. This CDR3 contains 15 residues. V lost 2 bases, J lost 2 bases, and 3 bases stayed unmatched. Germline values: CDR1 LNHNV, CDR2 YYDKDF (reference sequence).

This clone has a single count. V usage is TRBV7-9 and J usage is TRBJ2-7; 7 positions agree with TRBD2. Germline CDR1 is SEHNR and CDR2 is FQNEAQ (reference sequence). The length of the CDR3 is 16 residues. Trimming took 0 bases from V and 0 from J; bases not matched to a gene: 5. The CDR3 region is CASSLARTSDSYEQYF. As DNA, the CDR3 is TGTGCCAGCAGCTTAGCGCGAACTAGCGACTCCTACGAGCAGTACTTC.

The chain recombines TRBV19 with TRBJ1-2; the match to TRBD1 covers 9 bases. The CDR3 spans 14 residues. CDR1 is LNHDA and CDR2 is SQIVND in the germline V gene (reference sequence). With V trimmed by 3 bases and J by 6 bases, 5 bases remained unmatched. CDR3 protein: CASSMGQGEDGYTF. For the CDR3, the DNA is TGTGCCAGTAGTATGGGACAGGGTGAGGATGGCTACACCTTC.

This chain connects TRBV7-8 to TRBJ2-1; 11 bases are a match to TRBD2. From germline, CDR1 is SGHVS and CDR2 FQNEAQ. The junction had 8 bases not matched to a gene; V was cut back by 5 bases and J by 5 bases. The CDR3 contains 16 residues. Written as DNA, the CDR3 is TGTGCCAGCAGCATAAGTCTAGCGGGAGGACACAATGAGCAGTTCTTC. The encoded protein is CASSISLAGGHNEQFF.

The rearrangement uses TRBV9 and TRBJ1-2, with TRBD1 identical over 10 bases. J was trimmed by 2 bases and V by 3 bases; bases with no gene match: 4. The CDR3 runs 15 residues. Germline values: CDR1 SGDLS, CDR2 YYNGEE. The CDR3 spells CASSGPGQGNYGYTF. As DNA, the CDR3 is TGTGCCAGCAGCGGACCGGGACAGGGGAACTATGGCTACACCTTC.

Written as DNA, the CDR3 is TGTGCCAGCAGCCCCCGGGACAGCGGAAACACCATATATTTT. It codes for CASSPRDSGNTIYF. The chain has TRBV7-9 and TRBJ1-3; TRBD1 aligns across 7 bases. From germline, CDR1 is SEHNR and CDR2 FQNEAQ (reference sequence). V trimming: 5 bases; J trimming: 4 bases; junction bases outside the gene matches: 5. The CDR3 runs to 14 residues. The whole variable domain, filled in from reference TRBV7-9 and TRBJ1-3, reads DTGVSQNPRHKITKRGQNVTFRCDPISEHNRLYWYRQTLGQGPEFLTYFQNEAQLEKSRLLSDRFSAERPKGSFSTLEIQRTEQGDSAMYLCASSPRDSGNTIYFGEGSWLTVV.

The rearrangement uses TRBV29-1 and TRBJ2-7; D is unresolved. Trimming removed 4 bases from V and 0 bases from J, with 10 bases in between. The CDR3 is 13 residues long. In germline, CDR1 is SQVTM, CDR2 ANQGSEA. The CDR3 protein is CSVADFNSYEQYF. The DNA for the CDR3 is TGCAGCGTTGCCGACTTTAACTCCTACGAGCAGTACTTC.

The count of this clone is one. Because the CDR3 is missing its conserved closing phenylalanine or tryptophan, this is likely a read error. This chain connects TRBV19 to TRBJ1-5; D might be TRBD1 (5 bases). The CDR3 length is 15 residues. Trimming cost V 9 bases and J 4 bases, with 19 bases left between them. Germline loops: CDR1 LNHDA, CDR2 SQIVND (reference sequence). The CDR3 sequence: CASTRGGIANQPQHS. Here the CDR3 DNA reads TGTGCCAGCACCCGGGGGGGTATAGCAAATCAGCCCCAGCATTCT.

J is TRBJ1-1 and V is TRBV6-1, with 8 bases matching TRBD1. CDR1 is MNHNS, CDR2 SASEGT, per germline. CDR3 length equals 13 residues. Germline trimming cut 8 bases from V and 6 bases from J; bases unmatched to any gene: 8. This chain's CDR3 is CASGDRGRAEAFF. The CDR3 nucleotides are TGTGCCAGCGGAGACAGGGGAAGGGCTGAAGCTTTCTTT.